The clone carrying this T cell receptor beta chain was recorded a few times. Antigen specificity is unknown. V was cut by 10 bases and J by 6 bases, with 13 bases left in between. This CDR3 comprises 12 residues. From germline, CDR1 is LNHDA and CDR2 SQIVND (reference sequence). The sample originates from a study of long-term antiretroviral therapy in people with HIV. Running of the v3.0 immunoSEQ assay took place at survey level. TCRdb's table, derived via immunoSEQ multiplex PCR, lists solely in-frame clones and lacks some. The table includes roughly 16,000 clones, less than 85% detected once. All participants with HIV were treated in the United States. Study-level results: Upon ART, diversity increased but remained lower than transplant donor controls. HIV repertoires spanned narrower CDR3 length ranges than controls.

The starting material was unsorted PBMCs, obtained at the start of antiretroviral therapy. This TCR was recovered from a man aged 25 to 40 with HIV. V gene TRBV19 combines with J gene TRBJ2-1, with a possible D match to TRBD1 (6 bases). CDR3 bases: TGTGCCACAGAACAGGGACCCAATGAGCAGTTCTTC. It codes for CATEQGPNEQFF.